This record covers a single T cell receptor (beta chain). Which antigen it targets is not known. Qualities for individual bases were not recorded, and no much larger clone is one base off. The sample comes from a study of blood T cell repertoires in COVID-19 (TCRdb year 2020). General notes on the study: Samples from collaborators originated in the United States, Italy and Spain and spanned both the acute and convalescent phases of COVID-19. Subjects who had been exposed to COVID-19, were actively infected with it, or had recovered from it provided the deeply sampled blood TCRbeta repertoires that made up the dataset. Where available, HLA class I and class II types were obtained from metadata supplied by the sample provider rather than from assay-based typing. Nearly every sample came with metadata listing a de-identified subject ID, COVID-19 status, age in years and sex. A freely available public database, intended as a resource for researchers studying the immune response to SARS-CoV-2, is where the repertoires were released. The material from the prospective study consisted of cDNA or gDNA derived from T cells, B-cell-depleted T cells, or PBMCs. The samples were drawn from two sources: the first 160 participants of the ongoing ImmuneRACE study, and over 950 subjects contributed by 6 global collaborators.

The collaborating institutions used their own protocols to collect whole blood in K2EDTA tubes. For TCRbeta analysis, collaborators shipped samples as frozen whole blood, isolated PBMCs, or DNA extracted from either of those sample types. TCRbeta CDR3 regions were amplified from genomic DNA by means of the immunoSEQ Assay, a bias-controlled multiplex PCR. In the original analysis: Nucleated cell counts per sample were estimated from amplification of reference gene primers within the assay. To quantify the absolute abundance of each unique TCRbeta CDR3 rearrangement, sequence reads were collapsed and filtered. Productive Simpson clonality was computed per sample as the square root of Simpson's diversity index over productive rearrangements. TCRdb's version of the immuneACCESS table is confined to in-frame rearrangements and falls short of the full clone set. An unresolved V gene accounts for under half of the shortfall where checked; the remainder is of unknown origin. That table is the source of V, J and clone size, and D and trimming were worked out from the DNA. Counted in this sample were approximately 110,000 clones; roughly 80% of them appeared once. The top ten hold around 19% of the sample.

On the study overall, not on this receptor specifically: Clinical and demographic metadata were provided uncurated, with the amount varying by source and participant.

This sequence was found in an older woman with acute or convalescent COVID-19. The sequencing input was peripheral blood.

The CDR3: CASRLTGTNEKLFF. The base sequence is TGCGCCAGCAGGTTGACAGGGACTAATGAAAAACTGTTTTTT. The sequence is built from TRBV5-1 and TRBJ1-4, and 7 junctional nucleotides match TRBD1. Including cysteine and phenylalanine, the CDR3 has 14 amino acids. Only the CDR3 part of the read is kept: 42 bases, read in frame from the first base. The junction shows trimming of 5 bases on V and 2 bases on J, and the gene matches do not reach 3 bases of it. The germline V gene sets CDR1 to SGHRS and CDR2 to YFSETQ.